Presented here are 4 T cell receptor beta chains from one specimen sequenced in a study of CD8 T cells in ankylosing spondylitis. TCRdb called the 5' RACE reads again in MiXCR, with one record for every CDR3 protein. The sample yields about 110,000 distinct CDR3 sequences, around 24% seen once. The material sequenced was synovial fluid, either unsorted or a sorted T cell fraction (not recorded which). These receptors all come from a male donor with ankylosing spondylitis.

This clonotype was observed a handful of times. The rearrangement links TRBV20-1 to TRBJ1-2; D is unresolved. The germline V gene has CDR1 DFQATT and CDR2 SNEGSKA (reference sequence). There are 15 residues in the CDR3. With 6 bases removed from V and 2 bases from J, the gap between germline ends came to 19 bases. The CDR3 bases are TGCAGTGCCCCGGGTCTATTTGCTAGGAACTATGGCTACACCTTC. This gives the protein CSAPGLFARNYGYTF.

The chain employs TRBV3-1 and TRBJ1-1, with D uncertain. The CDR3 has 15 residues. Trimming cost V 0 bases and J 3 bases, with 11 bases left between them. Per the germline V gene, CDR1 is LGHDT and CDR2 is YNNKEL (reference sequence). The chain's CDR3 is CASSQDPGEDTEAFF. The CDR3 region has the DNA TGTGCCAGCAGCCAAGATCCCGGGGAAGACACTGAAGCTTTCTTT.

The sample holds a few counts of this clonotype. The chain joins TRBV27 to TRBJ2-7; D might be TRBD1 (5 bases). V was shortened by 2 bases and J by 0 bases, with 11 bases between the two germline ends. The CDR3 has 15 residues. CDR1 MNHEY and CDR2 SMNVEV come from the germline V gene (reference sequence). DNA for the CDR3: TGTGCCAGCAGTTTAAGGGGCAGTCTCTCCTACGAGCAGTACGTC. Protein sequence: CASSLRGSLSYEQYV.

This clonotype was seen more than once but under ten times. V gene TRBV20-1 combines with J gene TRBJ2-2; D perhaps matches TRBD1 (5 bases). This CDR3 has 15 residues. Trimming cost V 4 bases and J 5 bases, with 17 bases left between them. The germline gives CDR1 DFQATT, CDR2 SNEGSKA (reference sequence). CDR3 sequence: CSATGIPLSTGELFF. The DNA of the CDR3 is TGCAGTGCTACAGGGATCCCCTTGAGTACCGGGGAGCTGTTTTTT.